The 30 T cell receptor beta chains below come from one sample, sequenced in a study of T-cell memory formation after mild COVID-19. Each CDR3 protein gets one entry after TCRdb re-called the 5' RACE reads with MiXCR. The sample carries about 210,000 distinct CDR3 sequences, around 25% recorded once. The sequenced material came from PBMCs or a T cell subset sorted from them (not recorded which). The receptors shown here come from an adult woman who had mild COVID-19 (a few samples of this study predate the infection). Cell type and time point are not known.

This clonotype was counted a few times. The CDR3 nucleotides are TGTGCCAGTTGGGGGGGGGAGAGGGACGAGCAGTACTTC. It translates to CASWGGERDEQYF. This chain connects TRBV6-5 to TRBJ2-7; TRBD2 aligns across 7 bases. The V and J ends lost 9 bases and 5 bases, in that order; junction bases with no gene match: 10. CDR1 MNHEY and CDR2 SVGAGI come from the germline V gene. The CDR3 covers 13 residues.

This clonotype has just a few counts. This chain joins TRBV12-3 or TRBV12-4 and TRBJ1-1; 7 bases are a match to TRBD1. The CDR3 totals 13 residues. V lost 4 bases and J lost 3; bases outside the gene matches: 2. The CDR3 nucleotides read TGTGCCAGCAGTTCCAGGGGGGACACTGAAGCTTTCTTT. Translated: CASSSRGDTEAFF.

The count of this clonotype is one. The V call is TRBV7-2, the J call TRBJ2-1; D uncertain. The germline V gene encodes CDR1 SGHTA and CDR2 FQGNSA. CDR3 length equals 17 residues. V was pared by 0 bases and J by 6 bases, with 18 bases between. CDR3 in amino acids: CASSLATRPMLGNEQFF. CDR3 in DNA: TGTGCCAGCAGCTTAGCCACAAGGCCGATGCTGGGCAATGAGCAGTTCTTC.

This clonotype has only a few counts. The chain joins TRBV27 to TRBJ2-1, with TRBD2 matching 7 bases. Germline V lookup: CDR1 MNHEY, CDR2 SMNVEV (reference sequence). This CDR3 contains 12 residues. Trimming cost V 10 bases and J 10 bases; bases outside gene matches: 10. The CDR3 DNA is TGTGCCACCCGGACTAGTTGGCGGGAGCAGTTCTTC. This sequence encodes CATRTSWREQFF.

Many counts were recorded for this clonotype. The chain combines TRBV19 with TRBJ1-5; tentative D call: TRBD1 (6 bases). Germline V gene sequence: CDR1 LNHDA, CDR2 SQIVND (reference sequence). V shed 6 bases and J shed 0 bases, with 15 bases lying between them. The CDR3 is 16 amino acids. CDR3 DNA sequence: TGTGCCAGTAGCCAAGACAGGCCGTATAGCAATCAGCCCCAGCATTTT. The encoded protein is CASSQDRPYSNQPQHF.

The chain recombines TRBV29-1 with TRBJ2-1; 8 bases match TRBD2. This CDR3 is 16 amino acids long. Trimming cost V 1 base and J 7 bases; bases outside gene matches: 12. Germline CDR1 reads SQVTM; CDR2 reads ANQGSEA. The DNA of the CDR3 is TGCAGCGTTGAAGTCAGGAGGCGCGGGGGGTGGAATGAGCAGTTCTTC. Translating it yields CSVEVRRRGGWNEQFF.

This clonotype has a handful of counts. The chain combines TRBV9 with TRBJ2-7; D is perhaps TRBD1 (6 bases). CDR1 and CDR2 from the germline V gene are SGDLS and YYNGEE. The CDR3 is made up of 15 amino acids. Trimming stripped 4 bases from V and 2 bases from J, with 16 bases between. CDR3 nucleotides: TGTGCCAGCAGCACATCCGGGACACCCGCCTACGAGCAGTACTTC. Translation: CASSTSGTPAYEQYF.

V usage is TRBV11-3 and J usage is TRBJ2-1; TRBD2 matches 7 bases. The V segment lost 4 bases and the J segment 2 bases; nucleotides outside the gene matches: 2. The germline V gene encodes CDR1 SGHNT and CDR2 YENEEA. CDR3 length: 14 amino acids. Written as DNA, the CDR3 is TGTGCCAGCAGCTCGCTAGCGGCCTACAATGAGCAGTTCTTC. This gives the protein CASSSLAAYNEQFF.

There are a few counts of this clonotype. The chain joins TRBV20-1 to TRBJ1-1; 7 bases line up with TRBD1. Germline loops: CDR1 DFQATT, CDR2 SNEGSKA (reference sequence). The CDR3 consists of 12 residues. The ends lost 6 bases at V and 5 bases at J; junction bases unmatched: 6. This CDR3 reads CSATSQGTEAFF. The CDR3, as DNA: TGCAGTGCAACTTCACAGGGGACTGAAGCTTTCTTT.

The chain employs TRBV14 and TRBJ2-2; a possible D gene is TRBD1 (5 bases). This CDR3 is 14 amino acids long. V was clipped by 1 base and J by 6 bases, with 9 bases between them. Germline-derived CDR1 and CDR2 are SGHDN and FVKESK. CDR3 in amino acids: CASSQVGVPGELFF. CDR3 coding DNA: TGTGCCAGCAGCCAAGTAGGGGTGCCCGGGGAGCTGTTTTTT. Complete variable domain (other parts from reference TRBV14 and TRBJ2-2): EAGVTQFPSHSVIEKGQTVTLRCDPISGHDNLYWYRRVMGKEIKFLLHFVKESKQDESGMPNNRFLAERTGGTYSTLKVQPAELEDSGVYFCASSQVGVPGELFFGEGSRLTVL.

This chain connects TRBV7-8 to TRBJ2-1, with unresolved D. Trimming removed 1 base from V and 9 bases from J, with 7 bases in between. Germline V CDR1 and CDR2: SGHVS, FQNEAQ. The CDR3 consists of 12 residues. CDR3 residues: CASSLELSEQFF. Written as DNA, the CDR3 is TGTGCCAGCAGCTTAGAATTGAGTGAGCAGTTCTTC. The full variable domain, with the rest looked up from reference TRBV7-8 and TRBJ2-1, is GAGVSQSPRYKVAKRGQDVALRCDPISGHVSLFWYQQALGQGPEFLTYFQNEAQLDKSGLPSDRFFAERPEGSVSTLKIQRTQQEDSAVYLCASSLELSEQFFGPGTRLTVL.

The V gene is TRBV12-3 or TRBV12-4, the J gene TRBJ1-5; D remains unclear. The CDR3 runs to 14 residues. V lost 2 bases to trimming and J lost 7 bases, with 12 bases between them. The chain's CDR3 is CASSLRSERQPQHF. The CDR3, as DNA: TGTGCCAGCAGTTTAAGGTCAGAAAGGCAGCCCCAGCATTTT.

CDR3 residues: CASSLNFLAGGTNTGELFF. The CDR3 DNA is TGTGCCAGCAGCTTGAACTTCCTAGCGGGGGGCACCAACACCGGGGAGCTGTTTTTT. This chain connects TRBV5-4 to TRBJ2-2, with 11 bases matching TRBD2. Losses at the gene ends were 1 base for V and 2 bases for J; bases not matched to a gene: 10. Germline CDR1 reads SGHNT; CDR2 reads YYREEE (reference sequence). The CDR3 extends over 19 amino acids.

The chain recombines TRBV24-1 with TRBJ1-2; 7 positions agree with TRBD1. CDR1 KGHDR and CDR2 SFDVKD come from the germline V gene. The V and J ends lost 1 base and 8 bases, in that order; junction bases with no gene match: 6. The CDR3 loop spans 14 amino acids. As DNA, the CDR3 is TGTGCCACCAGTGATTTTGACAGGGCGGGCGGCTACACCTTC. This codes for CATSDFDRAGGYTF.

This chain connects TRBV30 to TRBJ2-2; perhaps TRBD1 as D (6 bases). Looked up from germline, CDR1 is GTSNPN and CDR2 is SVGIG (reference sequence). The CDR3 spans 13 residues. Trimming left V 3 bases short and J 7 bases short, with 12 bases between. The CDR3: CAWSRPRGGELFF. The CDR3 DNA reads as TGTGCCTGGAGCCGCCCCAGGGGCGGGGAGCTGTTTTTT.

J is TRBJ2-5 and V is TRBV5-5; the D gene is possibly TRBD2 (5 bases). V lost 2 bases and J 1 base, leaving 9 bases between the germline ends. Germline V gene sequence: CDR1 SGHKS, CDR2 YYEKEE (reference sequence). This CDR3 comprises 14 residues. CDR3 nucleotide sequence: TGTGCCAGCAGCTTCGGGGAGATCCAAGAGACCCAGTACTTC. It yields the protein CASSFGEIQETQYF. Variable domain in full (rest from reference TRBV5-5 and TRBJ2-5): DAGVTQSPTHLIKTRGQQVTLRCSPISGHKSVSWYQQVLGQGPQFIFQYYEKEERGRGNFPDRFSARQFPNYSSELNVNALLLGDSALYLCASSFGEIQETQYFGPGTRLLVL.

The CDR3 sequence is CASSLGLEANTGELFF. The CDR3 DNA sequence: TGTGCCAGCAGCTTAGGACTAGAGGCGAACACCGGGGAGCTGTTTTTT. The chain carries TRBV13 and TRBJ2-2; a possible D gene is TRBD2 (5 bases). V was shortened by 0 bases and J by 0 bases, with 8 bases between the two germline ends. The CDR3 has 16 amino acids. Germline assignment: CDR1 PRHDT and CDR2 FYEKMQ (reference sequence).

The CDR3 DNA follows: TGTGCCAGCAGTGAAGGATCTCAGCCCCAGCATTTT. Translated: CASSEGSQPQHF. This rearrangement joins TRBV6-1 to TRBJ1-5; D is undetermined. CDR1 and CDR2 (germline): MNHNS, SASEGT. V was shortened by 1 base and J by 6 bases, with 4 bases between the two germline ends. CDR3 length: 12 residues.

The V call is TRBV29-1, the J call TRBJ1-2; TRBD1 might be the D (5 bases). CDR1 and CDR2 from the germline V gene are SQVTM and ANQGSEA. There are 13 residues in the CDR3. The germline V and J ends were trimmed by 4 bases and 3 bases, with 12 bases remaining between them. DNA of the CDR3: TGCAGCGTTGGTAAAGGGGTGGACTATGGCTACACCTTC. It encodes CSVGKGVDYGYTF.

A few counts support this clonotype. This chain uses TRBV20-1 with TRBJ1-5; 8 bases are shared with TRBD1. Germline V gene lookup returns CDR1 DFQATT and CDR2 SNEGSKA (reference sequence). Unmatched junction bases numbered 3, after V lost 6 bases and J lost 2 bases. This CDR3 comprises 13 residues. The CDR3 DNA is TGCAGTGCCCTGACAGGGGGCAATCAGCCCCAGCATTTT. This encodes CSALTGGNQPQHF.

This clonotype was counted a few times. V and J are TRBV18 and TRBJ2-1, with D uncertain. Germline lookup yields CDR1 KGHSH and CDR2 LQKENI. Trimming shortened V by 0 bases and J by 5 bases, and 5 bases separated the two germline ends. There are 13 residues in the CDR3. In DNA form, the CDR3 reads TGTGCCAGCTCACCACCGTTAGACAATGAGCAGTTCTTC. Its translation is CASSPPLDNEQFF.

The CDR3 nucleotides read TGTGCCAGCAGTGAAAGACAGGGAAACACTGAAGCTTTCTTT. It is translated as CASSERQGNTEAFF. V is TRBV2 and J is TRBJ1-1, with TRBD1 identical over 7 bases. There are 14 residues in the CDR3. V shed 2 bases, J shed 2 bases, and the junction held 2 bases outside the gene matches. Per the germline V gene, CDR1 is SNHLY and CDR2 is FYNNEI. The entire variable domain, with the rest obtained from reference TRBV2 and TRBJ1-1, is as follows: EPEVTQTPSHQVTQMGQEVILRCVPISNHLYFYWYRQILGQKVEFLVSFYNNEISEKSEIFDDQFSVERPDGSNFTLKIRSTKLEDSAMYFCASSERQGNTEAFFGQGTRLTVV.

The chain links TRBV4-1 to TRBJ2-1; D gene unclear. The length of the CDR3 is 13 residues. Trimming shortened V by 4 bases and J by 7 bases, and 11 bases separated the two germline ends. In germline, CDR1 is MGHRA, CDR2 YSYEKL. CDR3 in DNA: TGCGCCAGCAGCCGAATAGTAAATAATGAGCAGTTCTTC. Translated: CASSRIVNNEQFF.

The CDR3 loop reads CASSLDRAGTQYF. In DNA, the CDR3 is TGTGCCAGCTCACTGGACAGGGCGGGGACCCAGTACTTC. The V call is TRBV18, the J call TRBJ2-5; the match to TRBD1 covers 8 bases. Germline CDR1 is KGHSH and CDR2 is LQKENI. V shed 4 bases, J shed 7 bases, and the junction held 5 bases outside the gene matches. The CDR3 is 13 residues long.

This clonotype has at least ten counts. This chain links TRBV20-1 with TRBJ2-1; no clear D. Trimming pared 1 base from V and 7 bases from J, leaving 8 bases between. The germline CDR1 and CDR2 sequences are DFQATT and SNEGSKA (reference sequence). This CDR3 has 12 residues. This CDR3 is CSARVKDNEQFF. The DNA for the CDR3 is TGCAGTGCTAGAGTTAAGGATAATGAGCAGTTCTTC.

This clonotype was observed a few times. The rearrangement links TRBV4-1 to TRBJ2-5; D might be TRBD1 (5 bases). Germline CDR1 is MGHRA and CDR2 is YSYEKL. The CDR3 sequence is 17 residues long. Trimming stripped 1 base from V and 10 bases from J, with 25 bases between. CDR3 DNA: TGCGCCAGCAGCCAAGCTCCGAAGCAGGGCGGCCGGGCAGGCCAGTACTTC. Protein sequence: CASSQAPKQGGRAGQYF.

The rearrangement links TRBV5-1 to TRBJ2-7, with 8 bases fitting TRBD2. Trimming at V came to 4 bases and at J to 2 bases, leaving 5 bases not matched to a gene. CDR1 is SGHRS, CDR2 YFSETQ, per germline. This CDR3 contains 14 residues. The CDR3 protein is CASSPGGSTYEQYF. In DNA, the CDR3 is TGCGCCAGCAGCCCGGGGGGGAGTACCTACGAGCAGTACTTC.

The gene calls are TRBV7-6 and TRBJ2-3; 8 bases line up with TRBD1. The germline CDR1 and CDR2 sequences are SGHVS and FNYEAQ. Trimming removed 5 bases from V and 2 bases from J; junction bases left unmatched: 12. This CDR3 spans 17 amino acids. As DNA, the CDR3 is TGTGCCAGCAGCCCCCTCTCTCCGGGACAGGACACAGATACGCAGTATTTT. This translates into CASSPLSPGQDTDTQYF.

This clonotype was seen more than once but under ten times. J is TRBJ1-1 and V is TRBV3-1; TRBD1 might be the D (6 bases). V was cut by 2 bases and J by 0 bases, with 10 bases left in between. The V gene's germline CDR1 is LGHDT and CDR2 YNNKEL (reference sequence). This CDR3 region has 15 residues. CDR3 sequence (DNA): TGTGCCAGCAGCCAAAGGCAGGGGATGAACACTGAAGCTTTCTTT. Its protein is CASSQRQGMNTEAFF.

This clonotype appeared a few times. The V gene is TRBV6-2 or TRBV6-3, the J gene TRBJ2-3, with TRBD1 matching over 10 bases. The germline gives CDR1 MNHEY, CDR2 SVGEGT. The CDR3 consists of 17 residues. With 5 bases clipped from V and 5 bases from J, the junction kept 13 bases outside the gene matches. CDR3 region: CASSPDPDRGMGDTQYF. The CDR3 bases are TGTGCCAGCAGTCCAGACCCGGACAGGGGGATGGGAGATACGCAGTATTTT.